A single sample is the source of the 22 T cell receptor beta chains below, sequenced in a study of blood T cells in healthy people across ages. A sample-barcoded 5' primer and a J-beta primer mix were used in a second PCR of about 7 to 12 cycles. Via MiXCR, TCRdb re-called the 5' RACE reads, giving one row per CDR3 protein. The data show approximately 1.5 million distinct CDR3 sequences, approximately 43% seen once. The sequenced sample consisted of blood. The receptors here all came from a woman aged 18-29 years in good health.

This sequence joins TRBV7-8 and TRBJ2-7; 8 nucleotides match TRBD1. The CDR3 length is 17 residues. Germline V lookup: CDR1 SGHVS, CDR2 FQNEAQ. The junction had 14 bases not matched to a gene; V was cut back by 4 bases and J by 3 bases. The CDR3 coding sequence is TGTGCCAGCAGCTGGACGAAGGGGGGACAGGACCACTACGAGCAGTACTTC. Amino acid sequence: CASSWTKGGQDHYEQYF.

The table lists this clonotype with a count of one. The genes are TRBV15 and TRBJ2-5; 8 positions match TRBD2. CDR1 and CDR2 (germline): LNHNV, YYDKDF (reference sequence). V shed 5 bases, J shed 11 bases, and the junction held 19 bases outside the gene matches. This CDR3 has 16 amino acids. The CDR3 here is CATSSSQRGKNNEQYF. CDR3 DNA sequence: TGTGCCACCAGCTCCTCACAGCGGGGGAAAAACAATGAGCAGTACTTC. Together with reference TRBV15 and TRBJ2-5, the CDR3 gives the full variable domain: DAMVIQNPRYQVTQFGKPVTLSCSQTLNHNVMYWYQQKSSQAPKLLFHYYDKDFNNEADTPDNFQSRRPNTSFCFLDIRSPGLGDTAMYLCATSSSQRGKNNEQYFGPGTRLLVL.

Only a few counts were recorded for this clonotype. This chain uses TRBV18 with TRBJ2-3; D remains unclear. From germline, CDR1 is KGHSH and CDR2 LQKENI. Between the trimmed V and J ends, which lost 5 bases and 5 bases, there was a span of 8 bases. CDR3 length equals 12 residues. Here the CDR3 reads CASSSARDTQYF. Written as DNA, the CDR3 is TGTGCCAGCTCAAGCGCTAGAGATACGCAGTATTTT.

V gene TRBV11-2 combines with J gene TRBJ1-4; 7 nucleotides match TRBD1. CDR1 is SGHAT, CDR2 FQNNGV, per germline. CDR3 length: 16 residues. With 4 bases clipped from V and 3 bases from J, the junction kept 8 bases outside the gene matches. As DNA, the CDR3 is TGTGCCAGCAGCTCCAGACAGGGCGCGCCTAATGAAAAACTGTTTTTT. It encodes CASSSRQGAPNEKLFF.

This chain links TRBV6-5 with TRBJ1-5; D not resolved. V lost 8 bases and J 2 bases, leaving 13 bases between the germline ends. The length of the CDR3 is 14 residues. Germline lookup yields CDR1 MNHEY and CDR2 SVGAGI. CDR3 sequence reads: CASASGVGNQPQHF. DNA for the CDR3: TGTGCCAGCGCCTCTGGCGTCGGCAATCAGCCCCAGCATTTT.

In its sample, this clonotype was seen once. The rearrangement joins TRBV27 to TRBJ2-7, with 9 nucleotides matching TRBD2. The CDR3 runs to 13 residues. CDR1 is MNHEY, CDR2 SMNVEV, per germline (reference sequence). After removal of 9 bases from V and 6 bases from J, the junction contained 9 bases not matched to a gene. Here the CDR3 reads CASSGSISLEQYF. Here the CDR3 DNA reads TGTGCCAGTAGCGGGAGCATCTCTCTCGAGCAGTACTTC.

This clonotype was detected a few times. As DNA, the CDR3 is TGTGCCAGCAGTTGGGGATATAATTCACCCCTCCACTTT. It is translated as CASSWGYNSPLHF. The rearrangement links TRBV25-1 to TRBJ1-6; D remains ambiguous. This CDR3 region has 13 residues. Trimming removed 5 bases at V and 4 bases at J, with 6 bases between. Germline lookup yields CDR1 MGHDK and CDR2 SYGVNS.

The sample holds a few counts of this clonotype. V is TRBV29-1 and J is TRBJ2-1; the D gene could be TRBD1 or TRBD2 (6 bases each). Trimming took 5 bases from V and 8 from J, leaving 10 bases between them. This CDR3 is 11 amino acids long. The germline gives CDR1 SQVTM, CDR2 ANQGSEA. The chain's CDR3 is CSVKRGDEQFF. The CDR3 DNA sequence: TGCAGCGTTAAAAGGGGGGATGAGCAGTTCTTC.

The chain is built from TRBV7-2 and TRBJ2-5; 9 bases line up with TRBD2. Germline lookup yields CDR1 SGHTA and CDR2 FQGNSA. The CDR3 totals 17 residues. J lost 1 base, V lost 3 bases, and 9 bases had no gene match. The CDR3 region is CASSFHPSGTGQETQYF. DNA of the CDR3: TGTGCCAGCAGCTTCCACCCTAGCGGGACGGGCCAAGAGACCCAGTACTTC.

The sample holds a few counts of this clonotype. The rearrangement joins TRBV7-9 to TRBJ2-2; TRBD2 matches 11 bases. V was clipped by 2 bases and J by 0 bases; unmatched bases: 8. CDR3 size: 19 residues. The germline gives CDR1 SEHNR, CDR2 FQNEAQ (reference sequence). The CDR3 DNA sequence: TGTGCCAGCAGCTTACATCTAGCGGGGGGCCCAGCGAACACCGGGGAGCTGTTTTTT. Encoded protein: CASSLHLAGGPANTGELFF.

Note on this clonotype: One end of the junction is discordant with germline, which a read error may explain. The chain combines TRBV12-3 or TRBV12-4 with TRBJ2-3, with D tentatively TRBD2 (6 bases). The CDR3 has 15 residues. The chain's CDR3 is CASSLTGLNTGTQYF. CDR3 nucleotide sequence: TGTGCCAGCAGTTTAACAGGACTAAACACAGGTACGCAGTATTTT.

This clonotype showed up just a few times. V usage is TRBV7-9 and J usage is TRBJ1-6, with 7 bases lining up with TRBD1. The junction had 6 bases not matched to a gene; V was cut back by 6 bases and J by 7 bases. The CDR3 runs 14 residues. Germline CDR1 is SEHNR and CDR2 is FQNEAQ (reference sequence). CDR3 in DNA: TGTGCCAGCAGGGGAACAGGGGACAATTCACCCCTCCACTTT. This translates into CASRGTGDNSPLHF.

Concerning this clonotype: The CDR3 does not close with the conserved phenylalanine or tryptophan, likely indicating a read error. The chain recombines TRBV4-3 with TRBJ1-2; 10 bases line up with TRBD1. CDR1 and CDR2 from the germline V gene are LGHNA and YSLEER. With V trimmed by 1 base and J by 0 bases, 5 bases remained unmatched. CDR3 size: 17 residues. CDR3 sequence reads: CASSQGRTGGTNYGYTY. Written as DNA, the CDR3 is TGCGCCAGCAGCCAAGGAAGGACAGGGGGGACTAACTATGGCTACACCTAC.

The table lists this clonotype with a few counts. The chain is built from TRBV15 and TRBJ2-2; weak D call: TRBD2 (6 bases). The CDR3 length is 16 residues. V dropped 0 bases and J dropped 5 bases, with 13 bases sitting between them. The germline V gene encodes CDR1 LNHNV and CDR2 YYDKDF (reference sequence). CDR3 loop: CATSRDPGVGTGELFF. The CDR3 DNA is TGTGCCACCAGCAGAGATCCGGGGGTTGGAACCGGGGAGCTGTTTTTT.

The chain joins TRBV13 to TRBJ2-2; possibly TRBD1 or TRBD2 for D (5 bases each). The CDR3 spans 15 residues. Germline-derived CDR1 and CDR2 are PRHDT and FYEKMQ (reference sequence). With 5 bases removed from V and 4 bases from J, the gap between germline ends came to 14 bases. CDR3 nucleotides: TGTGCCAGCAGCCGGGGCTCAGGAGGCACCGGGGAGCTGTTTTTT. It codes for CASSRGSGGTGELFF.

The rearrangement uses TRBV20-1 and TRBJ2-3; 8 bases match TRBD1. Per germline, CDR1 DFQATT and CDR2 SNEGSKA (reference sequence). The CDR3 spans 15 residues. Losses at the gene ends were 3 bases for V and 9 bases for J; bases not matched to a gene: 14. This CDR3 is CSARLRRGPQSTQYF. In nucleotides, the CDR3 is TGCAGTGCTAGGCTTCGCAGGGGGCCGCAATCAACGCAGTATTTT.

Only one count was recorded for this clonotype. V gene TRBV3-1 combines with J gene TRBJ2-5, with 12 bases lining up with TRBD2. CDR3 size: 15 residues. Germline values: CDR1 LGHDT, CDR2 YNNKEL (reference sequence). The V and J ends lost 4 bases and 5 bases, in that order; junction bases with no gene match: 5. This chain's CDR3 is CASSPYLAGGETQYF. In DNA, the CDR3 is TGTGCCAGCAGCCCCTATCTAGCGGGAGGGGAGACCCAGTACTTC.

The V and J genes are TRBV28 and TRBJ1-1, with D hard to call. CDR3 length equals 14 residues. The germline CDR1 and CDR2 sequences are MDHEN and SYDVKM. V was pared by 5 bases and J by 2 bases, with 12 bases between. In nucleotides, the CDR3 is TGTGCCAGCAGTGCCCCAAGTGTCAACACTGAAGCTTTCTTT. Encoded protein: CASSAPSVNTEAFF.

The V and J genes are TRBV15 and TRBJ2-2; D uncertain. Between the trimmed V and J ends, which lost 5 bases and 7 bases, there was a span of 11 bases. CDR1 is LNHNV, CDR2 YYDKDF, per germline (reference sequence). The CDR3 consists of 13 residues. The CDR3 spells CATSSLEGGELFF. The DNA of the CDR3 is TGTGCCACCAGCTCGTTAGAAGGCGGGGAGCTGTTTTTT.

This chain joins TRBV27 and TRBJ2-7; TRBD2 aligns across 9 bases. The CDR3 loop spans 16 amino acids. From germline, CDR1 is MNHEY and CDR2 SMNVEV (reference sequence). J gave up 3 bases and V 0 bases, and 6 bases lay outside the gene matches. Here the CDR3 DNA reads TGTGCCAGCAGTTTATCCGGGCTAGCGGGAAACTACGAGCAGTACTTC. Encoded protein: CASSLSGLAGNYEQYF.

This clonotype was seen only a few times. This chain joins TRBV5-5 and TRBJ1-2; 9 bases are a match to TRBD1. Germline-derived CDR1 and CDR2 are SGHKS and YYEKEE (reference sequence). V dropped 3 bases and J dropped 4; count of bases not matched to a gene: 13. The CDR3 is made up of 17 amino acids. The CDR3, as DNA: TGTGCCAGCAGCTCTGGAGCGGGACAGGGAGGATTCTATGGCTACACCTTC. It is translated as CASSSGAGQGGFYGYTF. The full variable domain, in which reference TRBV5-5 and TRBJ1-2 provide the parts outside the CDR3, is DAGVTQSPTHLIKTRGQQVTLRCSPISGHKSVSWYQQVLGQGPQFIFQYYEKEERGRGNFPDRFSARQFPNYSSELNVNALLLGDSALYLCASSSGAGQGGFYGYTFGSGTRLTVV.

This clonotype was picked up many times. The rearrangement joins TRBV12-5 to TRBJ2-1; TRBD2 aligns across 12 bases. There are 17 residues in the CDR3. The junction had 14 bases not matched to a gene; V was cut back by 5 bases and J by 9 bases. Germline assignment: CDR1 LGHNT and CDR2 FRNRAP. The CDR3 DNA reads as TGTGCTAGTGGTCTCTCGACTAGCGGGAGAGTAAAGGGTGAGCAGTTCTTC. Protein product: CASGLSTSGRVKGEQFF.